The 17 T cell receptor beta chains in this list originate from one sample, sequenced in a study of Graves' ophthalmopathy and Graves' hyperthyroidism. TCR beta CDR3 regions were amplified from RNA transcripts. After a first-round RT-PCR with HTBI primers, a second-round multiplex PCR was run. Each CDR3 protein gets one entry after TCRdb re-called the multiplex PCR reads with MiXCR. The data contain about 620,000 distinct CDR3 sequences, approximately 21% of them seen just once; the ten biggest clones take up roughly 7.4%. The sequencing input was peripheral blood. These receptors came from a woman aged 18-35 years with stable Graves' hyperthyroidism. Some clones in this sample may be carry-over from other donors' samples.

This sequence joins TRBV30 and TRBJ1-4, with D tentatively TRBD1 (5 bases). V was shortened by 1 base and J by 8 bases, with 11 bases between the two germline ends. Germline lookup yields CDR1 GTSNPN and CDR2 SVGIG (reference sequence). The CDR3 runs to 13 residues. The CDR3 protein is CAWSAGGYEKLFF. The CDR3 DNA follows: TGTGCCTGGAGTGCTGGGGGTTACGAAAAACTGTTTTTT. Full variable domain (remainder filled in from reference TRBV30 and TRBJ1-4): SQTIHQWPATLVQPVGSPLSLECTVEGTSNPNLYWYRQAAGRGLQLLFYSVGIGQISSEVPQNLSASRPQDRQFILSSKKLLLSDSGFYLCAWSAGGYEKLFFGSGTQLSVL.

In this sample, this clonotype turned up many times. The rearrangement uses TRBV7-6 and TRBJ1-5; the D gene is possibly TRBD1 (6 bases). There are 13 residues in the CDR3. Looked up from germline, CDR1 is SGHVS and CDR2 is FNYEAQ. V shed 5 bases and J shed 7 bases, with 12 bases lying between them. The CDR3 nucleotides are TGTGCCAGCAGCGTAGGCAGGGGCCAGCCCCAGCATTTT. Translated: CASSVGRGQPQHF.

The chain is built from TRBV7-3 and TRBJ2-5; perhaps D is TRBD1 or TRBD2 (5 bases each). The CDR3 has 13 amino acids. The V and J ends lost 4 bases and 13 bases respectively, with 19 bases between them. Germline values: CDR1 SGHTA, CDR2 FQGTGA. The CDR3 loop is CASSSADKGALYF. The CDR3 nucleotides read TGTGCCAGCAGCTCAGCGGACAAAGGGGCCCTGTACTTC.

The chain joins TRBV29-1 to TRBJ2-5; the D gene could be TRBD1 or TRBD2 (6 bases each). Germline-derived CDR1 and CDR2 are SQVTM and ANQGSEA. The CDR3 runs to 14 residues. Deletions cut 1 base from V and 2 bases from J, with 11 bases between. DNA for the CDR3: TGCAGCGTTGAAGGAATAGGGGGGCAAGAGACCCAGTACTTC. The encoded protein is CSVEGIGGQETQYF. The variable domain in full, completed from reference TRBV29-1 and TRBJ2-5, reads SAVISQKPSRDICQRGTSLTIQCQVDSQVTMMFWYRQQPGQSLTLIATANQGSEATYESGFVIDKFPISRPNLTFSTLTVSNMSPEDSSIYLCSVEGIGGQETQYFGPGTRLLVL.

There are a few counts of this clonotype. The chain carries TRBV11-2 and TRBJ2-7; 7 positions agree with TRBD2. The CDR3 is 15 residues long. The junction had 2 bases not matched to a gene; V was cut back by 0 bases and J by 0 bases. Germline CDR1 SGHAT, CDR2 FQNNGV. Here the CDR3 reads CASSLERGYSYEQYF. The CDR3 coding sequence is TGTGCCAGCAGCTTAGAGCGGGGGTACTCCTACGAGCAGTACTTC.

The chain couples TRBV12-3 or TRBV12-4 to TRBJ2-4, with 7 bases that match TRBD1. After removal of 11 bases from V and 5 bases from J, the junction contained 9 bases not matched to a gene. This CDR3 has 13 residues. CDR3 sequence reads: CAVRDSLENIQYF. DNA of the CDR3: TGTGCCGTCCGGGACAGTCTCGAAAACATTCAGTACTTC.

This clonotype was recorded many times. V gene TRBV10-2 combines with J gene TRBJ1-6, with D possibly matching TRBD1 (5 bases). V gave up 6 bases and J gave up 4 bases, with 10 bases separating them. Germline CDR1 is WSHSY and CDR2 is SAAADI. This CDR3 comprises 14 residues. The CDR3 coding sequence is TGCGCCAGCAGGCAGACAGAGTATAATTCACCCCTCCACTTT. Amino acids: CASRQTEYNSPLHF.

This chain joins TRBV27 and TRBJ2-2; D is ambiguous. This CDR3 contains 13 residues. V dropped 2 bases and J dropped 7 bases, with 8 bases sitting between them. Germline CDR1 and CDR2: MNHEY and SMNVEV (reference sequence). CDR3 DNA: TGTGCCAGCAGTTTAAGGGCTGACGGGGAGCTGTTTTTT. Translated: CASSLRADGELFF.

This clonotype appeared many times. The CDR3 loop is CASKPPPTYGYTF. The DNA of the CDR3 is TGTGCCAGCAAACCCCCTCCTACGTATGGCTACACCTTC. V gene TRBV28 combines with J gene TRBJ1-2; D is ambiguous. The CDR3 runs to 13 residues. Trimming pared 7 bases from V and 5 bases from J, leaving 14 bases between. Germline V gene lookup returns CDR1 MDHEN and CDR2 SYDVKM.

This clonotype has only one observation. The rearrangement links TRBV6-1 to TRBJ1-3; D gene unclear. V shed 6 bases and J shed 0 bases, with 9 bases lying between them. Germline-derived CDR1 and CDR2 are MNHNS and SASEGT. The CDR3 loop spans 14 amino acids. The CDR3, as DNA: TGTGCCAGCAGCGATCCGGGCTCTGGAAACACCATATATTTT. Its protein is CASSDPGSGNTIYF.

Turning to this clonotype: The junction departs from germline at one end; a sequencing error may be responsible. The chain uses TRBV5-1 and TRBJ2-7, with 11 bases that match TRBD2. This CDR3 comprises 14 residues. CDR1 is SGHRS, CDR2 YFSETQ, per germline. CDR3 in amino acids: CASSDNLPGTSGDF. The CDR3 DNA sequence: TGCGCCAGCAGCGACAACCTCCCCGGGACTAGCGGAGACTTC.

This clonotype was counted ten times or more. The J gene is TRBJ1-1, the V gene TRBV11-2; 7 nucleotides line up with TRBD1. The CDR3 covers 14 residues. From germline, CDR1 is SGHAT and CDR2 FQNNGV. V lost 5 bases to trimming and J lost 4 bases; unmatched junction nucleotides: 7. The CDR3 loop reads CASSPGQRGTEAFF. The CDR3 DNA follows: TGTGCCAGCAGCCCGGGACAGCGAGGCACTGAAGCTTTCTTT. The whole variable domain, filled in from reference TRBV11-2 and TRBJ1-1, reads EAGVAQSPRYKIIEKRQSVAFWCNPISGHATLYWYQQILGQGPKLLIQFQNNGVVDDSQLPKDRFSAERLKGVDSTLKIQPAKLEDSAVYLCASSPGQRGTEAFFGQGTRLTVV.

This clonotype was picked up many times. The chain combines TRBV6-1 with TRBJ1-2; D is possibly TRBD1 (5 bases). The V gene's germline CDR1 is MNHNS and CDR2 SASEGT. The CDR3 has 12 residues. The V end was cut by 1 base, the J end by 6 bases, with 6 bases between. DNA for the CDR3: TGTGCCAGCAGTGAAGTCAGGGATGGCTACACCTTC. Protein sequence: CASSEVRDGYTF.

This clonotype was recorded only once. V and J are TRBV12-3 or TRBV12-4 and TRBJ1-3; 7 nucleotides agree with TRBD1. V dropped 7 bases and J dropped 0; count of bases not matched to a gene: 6. The CDR3 consists of 15 residues. CDR3 nucleotides: TGTGCCAGCACCCAGACAGGGCTCTCTGGAAACACCATATATTTT. Translating it yields CASTQTGLSGNTIYF.

The chain employs TRBV6-2 or TRBV6-3 and TRBJ2-7; possibly TRBD1 or TRBD2 for D (5 bases each). The CDR3 has 15 amino acids. V was pared by 6 bases and J by 0 bases, with 15 bases between. Germline V CDR1 and CDR2: MNHEY, SVGEGT. CDR3 sequence (DNA): TGTGCCAGCAGGGCCGGGACGGACATCTCCTACGAGCAGTACTTC. Translating gives CASRAGTDISYEQYF.

This sequence joins TRBV3-1 and TRBJ2-7; D remains ambiguous. Germline V gene sequence: CDR1 LGHDT, CDR2 YNNKEL (reference sequence). This CDR3 comprises 15 residues. Trimming left V 0 bases short and J 4 bases short, with 13 bases between. The CDR3 DNA follows: TGTGCCAGCAGCCAAGATCTTGTCTTGGCTTACGAGCAGTACTTC. As protein: CASSQDLVLAYEQYF.

This rearrangement joins TRBV6-2 or TRBV6-3 to TRBJ2-2; maybe TRBD2 (7 bases). The CDR3 has 15 amino acids. Per the germline V gene, CDR1 is MNHEY and CDR2 is SVGEGT. Deletions cut 3 bases from V and 6 bases from J, with 14 bases between. CDR3 sequence (DNA): TGTGCCAGCAGTTATCGGGGGGCCGAGGCCGGGGAGCTGTTTTTT. Residues: CASSYRGAEAGELFF.